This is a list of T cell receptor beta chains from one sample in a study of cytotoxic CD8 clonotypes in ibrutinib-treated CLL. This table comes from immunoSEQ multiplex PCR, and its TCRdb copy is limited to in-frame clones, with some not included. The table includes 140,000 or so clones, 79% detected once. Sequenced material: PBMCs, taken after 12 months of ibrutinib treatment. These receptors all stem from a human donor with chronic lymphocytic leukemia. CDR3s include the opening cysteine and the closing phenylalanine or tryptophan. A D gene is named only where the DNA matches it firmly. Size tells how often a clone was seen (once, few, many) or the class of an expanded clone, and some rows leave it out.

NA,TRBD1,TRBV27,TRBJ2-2,CASSSGTGGGGELFF,TGTGCCAGCAGTTCCGGGACAGGGGGGGGCGGGGAGCTGTTTTTT
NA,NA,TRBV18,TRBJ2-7,CASSPEPASYEQYF,TGTGCCAGCTCACCGGAGCCTGCTTCCTACGAGCAGTACTTC
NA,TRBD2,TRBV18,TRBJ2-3,CASSLGTSGSSDTQYF,TGTGCCAGCTCACTGGGGACTAGCGGGTCTTCAGATACGCAGTATTTT
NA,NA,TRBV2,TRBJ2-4,CASYDGVLAKNIQYF,TGTGCCAGCTACGATGGTGTTCTAGCCAAAAACATTCAGTACTTC
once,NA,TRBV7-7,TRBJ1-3,CASSLGLGSGNTIYF,TGTGCCAGCAGCTTAGGTTTGGGCTCTGGAAACACCATATATTTT
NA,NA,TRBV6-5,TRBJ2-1,CASSYFDSNEQFF,TGTGCCAGCAGTTACTTCGACAGCAATGAGCAGTTCTTC
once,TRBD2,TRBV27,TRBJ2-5,CASSLLAGQETQYF,TGTGCCAGCAGTCTACTAGCGGGGCAGGAGACCCAGTACTTC
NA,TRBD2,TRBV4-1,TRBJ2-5,CASSQETSGQETQYF,TGCGCCAGCAGCCAAGAAACTAGCGGCCAAGAGACCCAGTACTTC
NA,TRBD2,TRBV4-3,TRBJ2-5,CASSQGTSFTETQYF,TGCGCCAGCAGCCAAGGGACTAGCTTCACAGAGACCCAGTACTTC
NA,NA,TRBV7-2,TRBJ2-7,CASSWGRSYEQYF,TGTGCCAGCAGTTGGGGGAGGTCCTACGAGCAGTACTTC
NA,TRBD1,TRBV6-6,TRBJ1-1,CASSSGTGYTEAFF,TGTGCCAGCAGTAGCGGGACAGGGTACACTGAAGCTTTCTTT
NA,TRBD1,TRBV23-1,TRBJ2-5,CASSQSYRGRETQYF,TGCGCCAGCAGTCAATCATACAGGGGGAGGGAGACCCAGTACTTC